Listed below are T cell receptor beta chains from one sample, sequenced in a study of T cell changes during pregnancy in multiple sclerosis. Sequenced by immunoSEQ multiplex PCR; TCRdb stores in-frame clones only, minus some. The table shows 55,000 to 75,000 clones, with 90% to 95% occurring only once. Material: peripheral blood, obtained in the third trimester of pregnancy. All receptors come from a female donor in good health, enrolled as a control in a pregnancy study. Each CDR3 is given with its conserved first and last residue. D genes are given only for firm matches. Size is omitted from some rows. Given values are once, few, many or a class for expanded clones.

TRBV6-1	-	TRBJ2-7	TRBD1	CASSEGTGNSGEQYF	TGTGCCAGCAGTGAGGGGACAGGGAATTCTGGCGAGCAGTACTTC
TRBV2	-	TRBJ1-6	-	CASETLGRENSPLHF	TGTGCCAGCGAAACCTTGGGGCGGGAAAATTCACCCCTCCACTTT
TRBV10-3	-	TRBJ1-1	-	CAISVQGGSTEAFF	TGTGCCATCAGTGTTCAGGGAGGGAGCACTGAAGCTTTCTTT
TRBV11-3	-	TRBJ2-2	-	CASSHNTNTGELFF	TGTGCCAGCAGCCACAATACGAACACCGGGGAGCTGTTTTTT
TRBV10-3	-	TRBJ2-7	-	CAISDREFYEQYF	TGTGCCATCAGTGACAGGGAATTCTACGAGCAGTACTTC
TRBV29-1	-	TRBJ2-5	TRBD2	CSVEDLAGGGETQYF	TGCAGCGTTGAAGATCTAGCGGGAGGGGGTGAGACCCAGTACTTC
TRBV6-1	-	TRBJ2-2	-	CASSVLGWNTGELFF	TGTGCCAGCAGTGTTCTAGGATGGAACACCGGGGAGCTGTTTTTT
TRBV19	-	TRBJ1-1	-	CASSIFGTEAFF	TGTGCCAGTAGTATATTCGGCACTGAAGCTTTCTTT
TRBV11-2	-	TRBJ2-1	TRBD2	CASSLGGGLNEQFF	TGTGCCAGCAGCTTAGGGGGAGGGCTTAATGAGCAGTTCTTC
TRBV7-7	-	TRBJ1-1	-	CASSLEWGMFVTEAFF	TGTGCTAGCAGCCTAGAGTGGGGCATGTTTGTCACTGAAGCTTTCTTT
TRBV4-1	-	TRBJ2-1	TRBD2	CASSQATSGAYNEQFF	TGCGCCAGCAGCCAGGCGACTAGCGGGGCCTACAATGAGCAGTTCTTC
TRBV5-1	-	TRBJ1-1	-	CASSPTTDTEAFF	TGCGCCAGCAGCCCTACTACCGACACTGAAGCTTTCTTT
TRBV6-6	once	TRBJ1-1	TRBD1	CASSYGTDEAFF	TGTGCCAGCAGTTACGGGACAGATGAAGCTTTCTTT
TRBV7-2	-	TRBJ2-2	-	CASSLYSGELFF	TGTGCCAGCAGCTTATATAGCGGGGAGCTGTTTTTT
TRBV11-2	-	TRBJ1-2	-	CASSSTDSPHYGYTF	TGTGCCAGCAGCTCTACAGATTCTCCCCACTATGGCTACACCTTC
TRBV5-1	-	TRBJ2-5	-	CASFPPEGQETQYF	TGCGCCAGTTTCCCCCCGGAGGGCCAAGAGACCCAGTACTTC
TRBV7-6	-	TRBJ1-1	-	CASSARQNTEAFF	TGTGCCAGCAGCGCCCGACAGAACACTGAAGCTTTCTTT
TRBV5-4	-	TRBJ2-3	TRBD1	CASSSPLQGVADTQYF	TGTGCCAGCAGCTCCCCCCTACAGGGGGTGGCAGATACGCAGTATTTT
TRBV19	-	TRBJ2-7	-	CASSITDSYEQYF	TGTGCCAGTAGTATTACAGATTCCTACGAGCAGTACTTC
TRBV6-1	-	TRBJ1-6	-	CASSFGGPNSPLHF	TGTGCCAGCAGTTTCGGGGGTCCTAATTCACCCCTCCACTTT
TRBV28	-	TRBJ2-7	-	CASSSDSYEQYF	TGTGCCAGCAGTTCGGACAGTTACGAGCAGTACTTC
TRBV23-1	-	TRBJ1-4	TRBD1	CASGGTGCNEKLFF	TGCGCCAGCGGGGGGACAGGGTGCAATGAAAAACTGTTTTTT
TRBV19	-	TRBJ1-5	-	CASSFLWNQPQHF	TGTGCCAGTAGTTTTCTATGGAATCAGCCCCAGCATTTT
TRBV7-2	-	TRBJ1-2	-	CASSPDYGYTF	TGTGCCAGCAGCCCTGACTATGGCTACACCTTC
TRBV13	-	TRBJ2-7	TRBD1	CASSPGTEAYEQYF	TGTGCCAGCAGCCCCGGGACAGAGGCCTACGAGCAGTACTTC
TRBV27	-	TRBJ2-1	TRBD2	CASTVRAGRKENEQFF	TGTGCCAGCACCGTCAGAGCGGGAAGGAAAGAGAATGAGCAGTTCTTC
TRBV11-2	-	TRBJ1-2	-	CASSLAGRLAGYTF	TGTGCCAGCAGCTTAGCCGGGAGGCTTGCAGGCTACACCTTC
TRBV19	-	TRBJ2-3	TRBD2	CASSTKGTSGWFPTDTQYF	TGTGCCAGTAGTACCAAAGGGACTAGCGGATGGTTCCCCACAGATACGCAGTATTTT
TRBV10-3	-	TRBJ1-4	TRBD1	CAISEGQDHTEKLFF	TGTGCCATCAGTGAGGGACAGGACCATACGGAAAAACTGTTTTTT
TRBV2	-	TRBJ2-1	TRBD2	CASSGEGYEQFF	TGTGCCAGCAGTGGGGAGGGCTATGAGCAGTTCTTC
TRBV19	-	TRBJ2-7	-	CATGIWSEQYF	TGTGCCACAGGGATTTGGTCCGAGCAGTACTTC
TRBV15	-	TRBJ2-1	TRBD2	CATSREKGLGIYEQFF	TGTGCCACCAGCAGAGAAAAGGGACTAGGGATTTATGAGCAGTTCTTC